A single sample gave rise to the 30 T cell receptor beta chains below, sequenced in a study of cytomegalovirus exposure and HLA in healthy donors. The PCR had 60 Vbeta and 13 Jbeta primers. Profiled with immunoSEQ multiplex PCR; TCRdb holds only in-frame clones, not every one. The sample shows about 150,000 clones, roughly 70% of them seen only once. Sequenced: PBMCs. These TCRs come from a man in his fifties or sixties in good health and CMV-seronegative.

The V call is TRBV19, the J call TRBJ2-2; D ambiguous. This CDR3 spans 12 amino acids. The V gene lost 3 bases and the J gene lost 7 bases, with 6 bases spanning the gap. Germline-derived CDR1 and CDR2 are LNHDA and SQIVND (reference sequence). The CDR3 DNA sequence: TGTGCCAGTAGTATGTTCGGCGGGGAGCTGTTTTTT. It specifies CASSMFGGELFF.

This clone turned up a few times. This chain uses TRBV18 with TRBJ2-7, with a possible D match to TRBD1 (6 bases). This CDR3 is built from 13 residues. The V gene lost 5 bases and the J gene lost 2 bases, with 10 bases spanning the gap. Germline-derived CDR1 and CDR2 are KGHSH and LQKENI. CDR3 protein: CASSLDRPYEQYF. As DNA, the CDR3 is TGTGCCAGCTCATTGGACAGACCCTACGAGCAGTACTTC.

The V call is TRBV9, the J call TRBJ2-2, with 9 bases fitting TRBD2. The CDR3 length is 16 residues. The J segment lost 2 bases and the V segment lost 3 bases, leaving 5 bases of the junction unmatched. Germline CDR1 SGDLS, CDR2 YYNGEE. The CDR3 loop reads CASSARLAENTGELFF. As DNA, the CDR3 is TGTGCCAGCAGCGCCAGACTAGCGGAAAACACCGGGGAGCTGTTTTTT.

The CDR3 nucleotides are TGTGCCAGCAGTGGGGGCCCAGAAGCTTTCTTT. Residues: CASSGGPEAFF. The rearrangement uses TRBV6-5 and TRBJ1-1; weak D call: TRBD1 (6 bases). Germline V gene data show CDR1 as MNHEY and CDR2 as SVGAGI. Trimming removed 5 bases at V and 8 bases at J, with 9 bases between. There are 11 residues in the CDR3.

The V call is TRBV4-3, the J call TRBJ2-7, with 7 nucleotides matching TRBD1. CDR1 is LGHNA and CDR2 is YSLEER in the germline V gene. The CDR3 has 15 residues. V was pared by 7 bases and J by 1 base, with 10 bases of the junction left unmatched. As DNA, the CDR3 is TGCGCCAGCACCATACGACAGGGCCAATCCTACGAGCAGTACTTC. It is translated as CASTIRQGQSYEQYF.

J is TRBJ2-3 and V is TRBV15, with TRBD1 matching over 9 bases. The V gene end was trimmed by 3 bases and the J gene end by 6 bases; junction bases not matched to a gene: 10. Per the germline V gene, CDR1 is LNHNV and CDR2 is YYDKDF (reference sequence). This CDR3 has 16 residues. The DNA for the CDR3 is TGTGCCACCAGCAGTCTCCCGGGACAGGGTATGGATACGCAGTATTTT. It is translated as CATSSLPGQGMDTQYF.

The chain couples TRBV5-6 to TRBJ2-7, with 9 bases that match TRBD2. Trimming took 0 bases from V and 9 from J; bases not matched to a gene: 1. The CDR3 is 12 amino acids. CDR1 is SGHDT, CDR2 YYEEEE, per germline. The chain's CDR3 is CASSLEAGGQYF. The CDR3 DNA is TGTGCCAGCAGCTTGGAAGCGGGAGGGCAGTACTTC.

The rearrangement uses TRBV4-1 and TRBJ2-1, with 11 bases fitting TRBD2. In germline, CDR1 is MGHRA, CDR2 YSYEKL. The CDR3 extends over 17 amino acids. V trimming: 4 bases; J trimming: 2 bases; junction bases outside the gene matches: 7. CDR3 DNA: TGCGCCAGCAGCCGAGAACTAGCGGGAGCCACCTACAATGAGCAGTTCTTC. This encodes CASSRELAGATYNEQFF.

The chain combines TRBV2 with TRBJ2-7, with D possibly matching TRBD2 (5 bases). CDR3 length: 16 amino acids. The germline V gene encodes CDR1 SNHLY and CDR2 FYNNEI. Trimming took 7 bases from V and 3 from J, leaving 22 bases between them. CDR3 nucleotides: TGTGCCAGCATCGAGAACCGGGGAAAAAGGCTCTACGAGCAGTACTTC. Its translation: CASIENRGKRLYEQYF.

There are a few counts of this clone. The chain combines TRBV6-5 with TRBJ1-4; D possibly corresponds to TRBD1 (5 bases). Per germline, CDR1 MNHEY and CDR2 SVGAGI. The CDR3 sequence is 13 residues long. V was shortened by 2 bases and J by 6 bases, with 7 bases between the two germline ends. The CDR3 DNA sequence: TGTGCCAGCAGTTACGGGGCCGATGAAAAACTGTTTTTT. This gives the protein CASSYGADEKLFF.

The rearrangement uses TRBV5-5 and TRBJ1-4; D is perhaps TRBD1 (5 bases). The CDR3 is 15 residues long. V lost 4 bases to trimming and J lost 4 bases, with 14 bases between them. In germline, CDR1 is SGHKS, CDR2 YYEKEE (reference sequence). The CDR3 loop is CASSPLTDSNEKLFF. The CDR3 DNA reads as TGTGCCAGCAGCCCCCTGACAGACAGTAATGAAAAACTGTTTTTT.

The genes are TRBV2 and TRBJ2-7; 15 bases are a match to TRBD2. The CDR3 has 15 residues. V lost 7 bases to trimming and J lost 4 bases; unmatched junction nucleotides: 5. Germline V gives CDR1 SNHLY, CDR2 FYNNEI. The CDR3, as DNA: TGTGCCAGCACCGGACTAGCGGGAGGGAATTACGAGCAGTACTTC. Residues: CASTGLAGGNYEQYF.

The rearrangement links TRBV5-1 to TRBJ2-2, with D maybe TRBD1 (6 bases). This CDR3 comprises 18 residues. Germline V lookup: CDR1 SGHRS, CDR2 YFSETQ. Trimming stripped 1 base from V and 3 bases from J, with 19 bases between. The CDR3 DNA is TGCGCCAGCAGCTTGTTGATTTTAGGGACACCCTACACCGGGGAGCTGTTTTTT. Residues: CASSLLILGTPYTGELFF. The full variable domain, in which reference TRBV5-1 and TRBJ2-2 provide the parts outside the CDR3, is KAGVTQTPRYLIKTRGQQVTLSCSPISGHRSVSWYQQTPGQGLQFLFEYFSETQRNKGNFPGRFSGRQFSNSRSEMNVSTLELGDSALYLCASSLLILGTPYTGELFFGEGSRLTVL.

CDR3 protein: CASSSQDSPLHF. For the CDR3, the DNA is TGTGCCAGCAGCTCACAAGATTCACCCCTCCACTTT. The chain uses TRBV7-6 and TRBJ1-6; D gene uncertain. Germline CDR1 is SGHVS and CDR2 is FNYEAQ. Deletions cut 4 bases from V and 8 bases from J, with 6 bases between. The CDR3 has 12 residues.

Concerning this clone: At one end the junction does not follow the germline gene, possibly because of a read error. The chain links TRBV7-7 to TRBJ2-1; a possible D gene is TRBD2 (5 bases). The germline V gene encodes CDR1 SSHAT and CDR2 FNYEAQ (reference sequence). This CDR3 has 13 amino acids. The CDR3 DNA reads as TGTGCTAGCAGCGGCCTACTAGGCAATGAGCAGTTCTTC. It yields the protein CASSGLLGNEQFF.

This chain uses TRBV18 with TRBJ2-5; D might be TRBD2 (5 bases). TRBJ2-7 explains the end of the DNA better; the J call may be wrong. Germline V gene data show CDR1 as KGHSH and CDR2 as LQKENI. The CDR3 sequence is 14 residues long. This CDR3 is CASSPPGSSYEQYF. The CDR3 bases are TGTGCCAGCTCACCACCAGGGAGCTCCTACGAGCAGTACTTC.

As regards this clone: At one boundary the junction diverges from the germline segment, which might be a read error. The CDR3 here is CASSSVGRFLHF. The CDR3 DNA reads TGTGCCAGCAGCTCCGTTGGGCGTTTTCTCCACTTC. This sequence joins TRBV11-2 and TRBJ2-7; no clear D. This CDR3 contains 12 residues. CDR1 SGHAT and CDR2 FQNNGV come from the germline V gene.

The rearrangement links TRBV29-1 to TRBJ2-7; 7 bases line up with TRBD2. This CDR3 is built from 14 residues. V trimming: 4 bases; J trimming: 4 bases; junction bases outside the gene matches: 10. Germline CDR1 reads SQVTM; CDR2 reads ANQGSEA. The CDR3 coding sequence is TGCAGCGTTGTAGGGACGTGGGGGGGATACGAGCAGTACTTC. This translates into CSVVGTWGGYEQYF.

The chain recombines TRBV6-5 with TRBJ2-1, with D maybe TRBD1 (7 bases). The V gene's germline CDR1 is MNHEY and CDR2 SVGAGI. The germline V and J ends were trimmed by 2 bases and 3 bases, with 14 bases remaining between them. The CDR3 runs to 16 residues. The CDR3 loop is CASSYRRQGLYNEQFF. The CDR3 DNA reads TGTGCCAGCAGTTACAGGAGACAGGGACTCTACAATGAGCAGTTCTTC.

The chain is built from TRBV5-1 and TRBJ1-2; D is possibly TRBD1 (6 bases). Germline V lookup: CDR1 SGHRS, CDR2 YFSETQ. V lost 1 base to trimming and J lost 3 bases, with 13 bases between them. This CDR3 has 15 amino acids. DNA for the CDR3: TGCGCCAGCAGCTTGCCCACGGGGGGCGACTATGGCTACACCTTC. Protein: CASSLPTGGDYGYTF.

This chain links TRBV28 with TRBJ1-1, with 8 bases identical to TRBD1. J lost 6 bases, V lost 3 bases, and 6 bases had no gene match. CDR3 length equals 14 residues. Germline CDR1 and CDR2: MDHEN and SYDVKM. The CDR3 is CASSFPTGGAEAFF. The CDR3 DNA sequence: TGTGCCAGCAGTTTTCCAACAGGGGGTGCTGAAGCTTTCTTT.

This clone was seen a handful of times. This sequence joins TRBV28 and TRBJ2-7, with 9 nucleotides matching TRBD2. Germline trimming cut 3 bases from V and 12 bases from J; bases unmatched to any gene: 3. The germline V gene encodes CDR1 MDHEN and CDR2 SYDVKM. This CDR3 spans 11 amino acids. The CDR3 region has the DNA TGTGCCAGCAGTTTCGCGGGAGGGTGGTACTTC. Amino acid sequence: CASSFAGGWYF.

In nucleotides, the CDR3 is TGTGCCAGCAGCTTGGGGGGGAACAGGGGCTCAAAGCAGTACTTC. Protein sequence: CASSLGGNRGSKQYF. The chain couples TRBV5-4 to TRBJ2-7, with TRBD1 identical over 7 bases. The CDR3 is 15 residues long. Germline CDR1 is SGHNT and CDR2 is YYREEE (reference sequence). With V trimmed by 0 bases and J by 8 bases, 11 bases remained unmatched.

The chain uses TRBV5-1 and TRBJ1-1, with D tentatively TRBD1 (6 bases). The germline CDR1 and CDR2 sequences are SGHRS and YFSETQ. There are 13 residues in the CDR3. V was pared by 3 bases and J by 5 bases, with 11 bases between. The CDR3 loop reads CASSSAGETEAFF. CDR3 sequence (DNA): TGCGCCAGCAGCTCCGCAGGGGAGACTGAAGCTTTCTTT.

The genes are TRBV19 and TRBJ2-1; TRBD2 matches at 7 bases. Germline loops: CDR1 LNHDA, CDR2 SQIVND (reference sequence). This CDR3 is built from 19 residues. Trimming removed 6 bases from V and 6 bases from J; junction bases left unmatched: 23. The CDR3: CASSQGRKVWLAESNEQFF. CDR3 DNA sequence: TGTGCCAGTAGCCAGGGACGGAAGGTTTGGCTAGCGGAGTCCAATGAGCAGTTCTTC.

The CDR3 DNA follows: TGTGCCAGCAGCTCTCAGGGGGGTAGCGGGAGAAATGAGCAGTTCTTC. Translating gives CASSSQGGSGRNEQFF. The chain uses TRBV7-2 and TRBJ2-1; 9 nucleotides align to TRBD2. With 4 bases clipped from V and 7 bases from J, the junction kept 11 bases outside the gene matches. The CDR3 is 16 residues long. The germline V gene has CDR1 SGHTA and CDR2 FQGNSA.

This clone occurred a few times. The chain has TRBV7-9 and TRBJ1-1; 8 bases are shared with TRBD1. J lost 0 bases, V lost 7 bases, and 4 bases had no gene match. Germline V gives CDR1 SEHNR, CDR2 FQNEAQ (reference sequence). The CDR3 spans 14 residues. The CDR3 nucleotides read TGTGCCAGCACGACAGGGGCCATGAACACTGAAGCTTTCTTT. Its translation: CASTTGAMNTEAFF. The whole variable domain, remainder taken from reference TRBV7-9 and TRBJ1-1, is DTGVSQNPRHKITKRGQNVTFRCDPISEHNRLYWYRQTLGQGPEFLTYFQNEAQLEKSRLLSDRFSAERPKGSFSTLEIQRTEQGDSAMYLCASTTGAMNTEAFFGQGTRLTVV.

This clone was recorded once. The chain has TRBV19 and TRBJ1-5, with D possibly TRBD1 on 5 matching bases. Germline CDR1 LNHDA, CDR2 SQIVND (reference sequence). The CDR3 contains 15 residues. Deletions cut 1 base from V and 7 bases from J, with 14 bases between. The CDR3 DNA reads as TGTGCCAGTAGTATAGCCGACAGTAATGAGCAGCCCCAGCATTTT. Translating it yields CASSIADSNEQPQHF.

This CDR3 is CASSLEGAGELFF. The CDR3 DNA is TGTGCCAGCAGCTTAGAAGGGGCCGGGGAGCTGTTTTTT. The gene calls are TRBV7-6 and TRBJ2-2; the D gene is possibly TRBD1 (5 bases). Germline V CDR1 and CDR2: SGHVS, FNYEAQ. This CDR3 spans 13 amino acids. V lost 1 base and J lost 6, with 6 bases in between.

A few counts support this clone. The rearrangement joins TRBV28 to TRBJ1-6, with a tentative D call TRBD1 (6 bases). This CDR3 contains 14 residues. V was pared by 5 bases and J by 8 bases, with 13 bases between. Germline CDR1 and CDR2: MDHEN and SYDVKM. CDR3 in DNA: TGTGCCAGCAGTACGGCAGGGGTCGATTCACCCCTCCACTTT. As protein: CASSTAGVDSPLHF. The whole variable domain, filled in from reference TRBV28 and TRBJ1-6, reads DVKVTQSSRYLVKRTGEKVFLECVQDMDHENMFWYRQDPGLGLRLIYFSYDVKMKEKGDIPEGYSVSREKKERFSLILESASTNQTSMYLCASSTAGVDSPLHFGNGTRLTVT.